The clone carrying this T cell receptor beta chain was picked up a small number of times. Its target is unknown. This sample stems from a study of regulatory T cells in long-lasting Graves disease. Regarding the study as a whole: With persistent disease, TRBV28, TRBJ1-2 and TRBJ2-5 were the favored segments. Patients whose Graves' disease persisted exhibited lower TCR diversity than those newly diagnosed.

Documented time point: newly diagnosed GD, antithyroid drugs for less than 3 months. The TCR library was prepared using RNA isolated from PBMCs. Assembly of TCR beta libraries relied on iRepertoire HTBI primers together with Arm-PCR of CDR3 regions. MiXCR, run by TCRdb on the multiplex PCR reads, gives a single entry per CDR3 protein. The table lists over 500,000 distinct CDR3 sequences, roughly 15% of them singletons. V lost 3 bases and J lost 6, with 9 bases in between. The CDR3 is 12 residues long. Per germline, CDR1 SGHRS and CDR2 YFSETQ. These data are also associated with another study on T cells in Graves' hyperthyroidism and ophthalmopathy. As that report states: The study defined stable Graves' hyperthyroidism as no ophthalmopathy progression within 18 months. Also found in blood were most expanded thyroid clonotypes above 0.001.

The receptor's source is a woman aged 25 to 39 with Graves disease. Specimen: peripheral blood mononuclear cells (PBMCs), collected at new diagnosis, from a patient treated with antithyroid drugs. The chain combines TRBV5-1 with TRBJ1-1; D is ambiguous. Written as DNA, the CDR3 is TGCGCCAGCAGCTGGGGTGGCTCTGAAGCTTTCTTT. Protein: CASSWGGSEAFF.